The clone carrying this T cell receptor (beta chain) was seen at least ten times. Its antigen is as yet unknown. V lost 3 bases and J 5 bases, leaving 16 bases between the germline ends. Germline V gene lookup returns CDR1 KGHDR and CDR2 SFDVKD. CDR3 length: 16 amino acids. The data derive from a study of identical twins. Overall study results and limits: Twins showed weaker excess sharing in their beta out-of-frame sequences. There were fewer insertions in abundant cord blood beta clonotypes, but memory repertoires showed no such pattern.

In every case, the donor was a healthy Caucasian. With template switching, a universal primer site was added, and the cDNA carried unique molecular identifiers. TCRdb called the 5' RACE reads again in MiXCR, with one record for every CDR3 protein. The sample consists of roughly 350,000 distinct CDR3 sequences, 8.5% to 10% of them appearing once. This TCR came from a woman aged 45-59 years in good health. The gene calls are TRBV24-1 and TRBJ2-1, with D maybe TRBD1 (5 bases). The sequenced sample was naive T cells sorted from blood. CDR3 sequence reads: CATSDPKGLGDNEQFF. The CDR3 DNA reads TGTGCCACCAGTGATCCGAAGGGGTTAGGGGACAATGAGCAGTTCTTC.